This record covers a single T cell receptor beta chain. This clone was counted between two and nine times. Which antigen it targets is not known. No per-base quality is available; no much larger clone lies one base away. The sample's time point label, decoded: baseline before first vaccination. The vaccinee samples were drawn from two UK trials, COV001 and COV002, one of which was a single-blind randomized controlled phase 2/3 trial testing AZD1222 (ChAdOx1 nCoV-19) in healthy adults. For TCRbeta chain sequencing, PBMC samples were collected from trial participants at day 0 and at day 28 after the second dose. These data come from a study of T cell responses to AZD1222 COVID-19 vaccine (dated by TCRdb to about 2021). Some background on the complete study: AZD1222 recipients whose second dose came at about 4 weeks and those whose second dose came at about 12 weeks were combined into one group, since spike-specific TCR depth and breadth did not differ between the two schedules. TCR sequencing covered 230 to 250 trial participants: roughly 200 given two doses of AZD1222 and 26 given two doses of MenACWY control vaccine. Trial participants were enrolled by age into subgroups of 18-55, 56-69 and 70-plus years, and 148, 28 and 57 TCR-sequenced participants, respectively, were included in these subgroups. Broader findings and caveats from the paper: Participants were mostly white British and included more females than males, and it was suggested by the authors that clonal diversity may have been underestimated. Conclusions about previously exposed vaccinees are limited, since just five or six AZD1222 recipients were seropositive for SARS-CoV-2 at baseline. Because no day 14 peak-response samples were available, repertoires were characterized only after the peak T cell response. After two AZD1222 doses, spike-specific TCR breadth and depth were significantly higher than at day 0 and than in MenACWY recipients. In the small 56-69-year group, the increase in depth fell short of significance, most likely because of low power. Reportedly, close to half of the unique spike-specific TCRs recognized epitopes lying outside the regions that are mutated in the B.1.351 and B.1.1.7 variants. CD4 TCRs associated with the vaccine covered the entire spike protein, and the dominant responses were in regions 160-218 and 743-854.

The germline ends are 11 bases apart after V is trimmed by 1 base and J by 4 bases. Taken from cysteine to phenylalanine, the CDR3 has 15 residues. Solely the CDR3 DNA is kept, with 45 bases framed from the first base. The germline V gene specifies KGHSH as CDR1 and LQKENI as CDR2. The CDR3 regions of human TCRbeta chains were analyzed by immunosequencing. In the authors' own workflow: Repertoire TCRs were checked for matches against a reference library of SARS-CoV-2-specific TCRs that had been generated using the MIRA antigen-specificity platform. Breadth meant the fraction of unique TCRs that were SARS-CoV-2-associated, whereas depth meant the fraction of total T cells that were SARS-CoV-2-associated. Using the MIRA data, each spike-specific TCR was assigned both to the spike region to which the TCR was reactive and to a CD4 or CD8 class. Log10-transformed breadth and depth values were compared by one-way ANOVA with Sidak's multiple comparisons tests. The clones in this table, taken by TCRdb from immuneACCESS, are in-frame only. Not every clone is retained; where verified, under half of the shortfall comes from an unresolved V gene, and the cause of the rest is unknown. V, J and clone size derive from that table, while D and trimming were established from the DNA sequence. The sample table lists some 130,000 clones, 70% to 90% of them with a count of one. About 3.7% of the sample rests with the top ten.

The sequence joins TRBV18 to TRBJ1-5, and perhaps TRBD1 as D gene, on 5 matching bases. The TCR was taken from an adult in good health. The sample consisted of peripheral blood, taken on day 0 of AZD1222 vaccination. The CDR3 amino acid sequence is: CASSPQGLPNQPQHF. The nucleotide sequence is TGTGCCAGCTCACCACAGGGGCTGCCTAATCAGCCCCAGCATTTT.